These 26 T cell receptor beta chains originate from one sample sequenced in a study of T cells in localized non-small cell lung cancer. The protocol was immunoSEQ multiplex PCR, while the TCRdb copy is restricted to in-frame clones and leaves out a portion. Of under 40,000 clones in the sample, 93% were seen once. The specimen comprised peripheral blood, sampled before any cancer treatment. All receptors come from a female donor older than 55 with stage I lung adenocarcinoma.

The genes are TRBV5-1 and TRBJ1-1; D not resolved. Germline assignment: CDR1 SGHRS and CDR2 YFSETQ. The CDR3 covers 14 residues. V shed 0 bases and J shed 1 base, with 7 bases lying between them. CDR3 coding DNA: TGCGCCAGCAGCTTGGGTGGAGGGAACACTGAAGCTTTCTTT. It translates to CASSLGGGNTEAFF.

The V gene is TRBV4-3, the J gene TRBJ2-7; 7 positions match TRBD2. From germline, CDR1 is LGHNA and CDR2 YSLEER. CDR3 length: 16 amino acids. Unmatched junction bases numbered 14, after V lost 4 bases and J lost 5 bases. In nucleotides, the CDR3 is TGCGCCAGCAGCCCCCTGGCCGGGACTATTGGGGACGAGCAGTACTTC. Amino acid sequence: CASSPLAGTIGDEQYF.

The chain joins TRBV19 to TRBJ2-7; 11 bases map to TRBD1. J lost 2 bases, V lost 5 bases, and 5 bases had no gene match. CDR3 length equals 15 residues. In germline, CDR1 is LNHDA, CDR2 SQIVND (reference sequence). In DNA form, the CDR3 reads TGTGCCAGTAGTGTCGCGGACAGGGGGCCCTACGAGCAGTACTTC. Its protein is CASSVADRGPYEQYF.

The rearrangement uses TRBV7-2 and TRBJ2-5; 7 positions match TRBD2. Trimming removed 1 base from V and 10 bases from J; junction bases left unmatched: 6. CDR1 SGHTA and CDR2 FQGNSA come from the germline V gene. CDR3 length: 13 amino acids. CDR3 residues: CASSLGRERGQYF. The DNA for the CDR3 is TGTGCCAGCAGCTTAGGGCGGGAGAGGGGCCAGTACTTC.

This chain uses TRBV27 with TRBJ1-1; no firm D call. Germline-derived CDR1 and CDR2 are MNHEY and SMNVEV (reference sequence). Trimming left V 2 bases short and J 0 bases short, with 13 bases between. This CDR3 has 16 residues. CDR3 sequence reads: CASSLRSTTMNTEAFF. The DNA for the CDR3 is TGTGCCAGCAGTTTAAGGTCCACCACCATGAACACTGAAGCTTTCTTT.

The rearrangement joins TRBV28 to TRBJ1-2; 11 positions agree with TRBD1. V lost 9 bases and J lost 1; bases outside the gene matches: 7. The CDR3 spans 15 residues. Germline V gives CDR1 MDHEN, CDR2 SYDVKM. The CDR3 coding sequence is TGTGCCAGTCGTGGACAGGGGGCCCATAACTATGGCTACACCTTC. It codes for CASRGQGAHNYGYTF.

The rearrangement uses TRBV19 and TRBJ1-5; weak D call: TRBD1 (5 bases). Trimming took 4 bases from V and 3 from J, leaving 13 bases between them. Germline CDR1 LNHDA, CDR2 SQIVND (reference sequence). The CDR3 loop spans 15 amino acids. This CDR3 reads CASSTPGTYNQPQHF. CDR3 DNA sequence: TGTGCCAGTAGTACCCCAGGGACGTACAATCAGCCCCAGCATTTT.

The chain is built from TRBV18 and TRBJ1-5, with D perhaps TRBD1 (5 bases). The length of the CDR3 is 17 residues. Germline V CDR1 and CDR2: KGHSH, LQKENI. Trimming pared 2 bases from V and 0 bases from J, leaving 14 bases between. CDR3 sequence: CASSPIRVGFSNQPQHF. In DNA form, the CDR3 reads TGTGCCAGCTCACCAATCAGGGTTGGTTTTAGCAATCAGCCCCAGCATTTT.

This chain joins TRBV6-5 and TRBJ2-5; D not resolved. The germline V gene encodes CDR1 MNHEY and CDR2 SVGAGI. The CDR3 sequence is 14 residues long. V was pared by 0 bases and J by 5 bases, with 10 bases between. The CDR3 region is CASSYSSYGETQYF. The CDR3 bases are TGTGCCAGCAGTTACTCTTCTTATGGGGAGACCCAGTACTTC.

J is TRBJ1-4 and V is TRBV19; D is unclear. The CDR3 runs to 15 residues. Between the trimmed V and J ends, which lost 3 bases and 8 bases, there was a span of 16 bases. Germline assignment: CDR1 LNHDA and CDR2 SQIVND (reference sequence). CDR3 loop: CASSIQTLSREKLFF. The DNA of the CDR3 is TGTGCCAGTAGTATCCAGACTCTTTCCAGGGAAAAACTGTTTTTT.

The chain combines TRBV21-1 with TRBJ1-1; the table's D call, TRBD1, has no DNA check behind it. TRBV21-1 is labeled a pseudogene. CDR3 length: 15 amino acids. The CDR3 region has the DNA TGTGCCAGCAGCAACCCCCGCAGGGGGAACACTGAAGCTTTCTTT. This gives the protein CASSNPRRGNTEAFF.

The rearrangement uses TRBV28 and TRBJ2-5; D not resolved. This CDR3 contains 14 residues. Germline CDR1 MDHEN, CDR2 SYDVKM. Trimming left V 1 base short and J 3 bases short, with 9 bases between. The CDR3 spells CASSLLNSKETQYF. Written as DNA, the CDR3 is TGTGCCAGCAGTTTATTGAACAGTAAAGAGACCCAGTACTTC.

The chain uses TRBV30 and TRBJ2-1; TRBD2 aligns across 11 bases. Germline V gene data show CDR1 as GTSNPN and CDR2 as SVGIG (reference sequence). The CDR3 is 15 amino acids. The V segment lost 3 bases and the J segment 7 bases; nucleotides outside the gene matches: 8. The CDR3 sequence is CAWRGEASGRNEQFF. In DNA, the CDR3 is TGTGCCTGGAGGGGTGAAGCTAGCGGGAGGAATGAGCAGTTCTTC.

The CDR3 here is CASSPLAGEETQYF. In DNA form, the CDR3 reads TGTGCCAGCTCCCCTCTAGCGGGAGAAGAGACCCAGTACTTC. This chain connects TRBV18 to TRBJ2-5, with 10 bases matching TRBD2. There are 14 residues in the CDR3. Unmatched junction bases numbered 4, after V lost 6 bases and J lost 3 bases. The germline CDR1 and CDR2 sequences are KGHSH and LQKENI. The entire variable domain, with the rest obtained from reference TRBV18 and TRBJ2-5, is as follows: NAGVMQNPRHLVRRRGQEARLRCSPMKGHSHVYWYRQLPEEGLKFMVYLQKENIIDESGMPKERFSAEFPKEGPSILRIQQVVRGDSAAYFCASSPLAGEETQYFGPGTRLLVL.

In its sample, this clone is medium-sized. The gene calls are TRBV10-1 and TRBJ2-2; D is ambiguous. The CDR3 is made up of 15 amino acids. Trimming cost V 2 bases and J 5 bases, with 12 bases left between them. The germline V gene encodes CDR1 WNHNN and CDR2 SYGVQD (reference sequence). The CDR3 DNA reads as TGCGCCAGCAGTGAGGCTAAACCTGGGACCGGGGAGCTGTTTTTT. Translated, it gives CASSEAKPGTGELFF.

The chain carries TRBV9 and TRBJ2-6; D gene uncertain. With 4 bases removed from V and 2 bases from J, the gap between germline ends came to 10 bases. Per germline, CDR1 SGDLS and CDR2 YYNGEE. The CDR3 runs to 15 residues. DNA of the CDR3: TGTGCCAGCAGCCCCCCTGGCACTGGGGCCAACGTCCTGACTTTC. It yields the protein CASSPPGTGANVLTF.

The chain recombines TRBV15 with TRBJ1-4, with no clear D. The CDR3 consists of 13 residues. Trimming cost V 3 bases and J 5 bases, with 7 bases left between them. Germline V lookup: CDR1 LNHNV, CDR2 YYDKDF (reference sequence). The CDR3 loop is CATSRDGNEKLFF. The CDR3 nucleotides are TGTGCCACCAGCAGGGACGGGAATGAAAAACTGTTTTTT.

This chain joins TRBV5-6 and TRBJ1-2; tentative D call: TRBD1 (5 bases). Germline CDR1 reads SGHDT; CDR2 reads YYEEEE. CDR3 length: 14 amino acids. V was trimmed by 4 bases and J by 5 bases, leaving 15 bases between them. CDR3 DNA: TGTGCCAGCAGCCCGTGGTCAGGGTCGTATGGCTACACCTTC. Translating it yields CASSPWSGSYGYTF.

The chain has TRBV11-2 and TRBJ1-3; no clear D. The CDR3 has 14 amino acids. With 8 bases removed from V and 1 base from J, the gap between germline ends came to 12 bases. The V gene's germline CDR1 is SGHAT and CDR2 FQNNGV. The CDR3, as DNA: TGTGCCAGCGCCCCTTTGCGGTCTGGAAACACCATATATTTT. This gives the protein CASAPLRSGNTIYF.

This chain links TRBV27 with TRBJ1-1; possibly TRBD1 for D (5 bases). With 5 bases removed from V and 1 base from J, the gap between germline ends came to 11 bases. From germline, CDR1 is MNHEY and CDR2 SMNVEV (reference sequence). The CDR3 is 14 amino acids. Here the CDR3 reads CASSPFTGNTEAFF. The CDR3 nucleotides read TGTGCCAGCAGTCCCTTCACAGGGAACACTGAAGCTTTCTTT.

The V and J genes are TRBV7-3 and TRBJ2-5; possibly TRBD2 for D (6 bases). Germline V lookup: CDR1 SGHTA, CDR2 FQGTGA. This CDR3 is built from 15 residues. V was pared by 3 bases and J by 5 bases, with 16 bases between. CDR3 protein: CASSFQGGGRETQYF. The CDR3 coding sequence is TGTGCCAGCAGCTTTCAAGGAGGAGGGAGGGAGACCCAGTACTTC.

This clone was detected only once. The chain carries TRBV6-5 and TRBJ1-4; D not certain. V dropped 2 bases and J dropped 6 bases, with 13 bases sitting between them. This CDR3 has 15 residues. The germline V gene encodes CDR1 MNHEY and CDR2 SVGAGI. CDR3 coding DNA: TGTGCCAGCAGTTACCTTACAAGGATTCATGAAAAACTGTTTTTT. It yields the protein CASSYLTRIHEKLFF.

The chain uses TRBV5-1 and TRBJ2-5; 8 bases fit TRBD2. Germline V gene lookup returns CDR1 SGHRS and CDR2 YFSETQ. The CDR3 has 14 amino acids. Trimming took 2 bases from V and 2 from J; bases not matched to a gene: 2. The CDR3 spells CASSFGREQETQYF. The CDR3 bases are TGCGCCAGCAGCTTCGGGAGGGAGCAAGAGACCCAGTACTTC.

The CDR3 sequence is CASSEATGAYGYTF. As DNA, the CDR3 is TGTGCCAGCAGTGAAGCCACAGGGGCCTATGGCTACACCTTC. The chain links TRBV2 to TRBJ1-2, with TRBD1 matching 7 bases. Unmatched junction bases numbered 2, after V lost 0 bases and J lost 4 bases. This CDR3 is built from 14 residues. Germline CDR1 SNHLY, CDR2 FYNNEI.

This clone turned up a few times. This sequence joins TRBV28 and TRBJ2-7; tentative D call: TRBD1 (6 bases). The CDR3 spans 12 residues. CDR1 is MDHEN and CDR2 is SYDVKM in the germline V gene. The ends were cut back, 10 bases at V and 2 bases at J, with 12 bases in the middle. CDR3 amino acids: CATSGTPYEQYF. CDR3 in DNA: TGTGCCACCTCCGGGACACCCTACGAGCAGTACTTC.

This clone was found once. The V and J genes are TRBV28 and TRBJ2-7, with 11 bases fitting TRBD1. This CDR3 contains 17 residues. The germline gives CDR1 MDHEN, CDR2 SYDVKM. J was trimmed by 3 bases and V by 5 bases; bases with no gene match: 12. CDR3 sequence reads: CASSPTPGTGGVYEQYV. CDR3 bases: TGTGCCAGCAGTCCAACACCGGGGACAGGGGGAGTCTACGAGCAGTACGTC.